This T cell receptor (beta chain) came from a study of OX40 agonist ivuxolimab in advanced cancers. Background on the study: Patient treatment consisted of intravenous ivuxolimab administration every 2 weeks at 0.01 to 10 mg/kg. Study-wide points: It was not determined which antigens were specifically recognized by the peripheral T cells that had undergone clonal expansion.

The method was immunoSEQ multiplex PCR; TCRdb's version includes in-frame clones alone and lacks a portion of them. The sample records fewer than 50,000 clones, 89% being singletons. Remarks on this clone: Its antigen is unknown.

The source is an adult with an advanced solid tumor such as melanoma, head and neck, liver or kidney cancer. Sample: CD4+ or CD8+ T cells sorted from blood, taken in a trial of the OX40 agonist ivuxolimab.

CDR3 protein: CAISEPGQGFADTQYF. For the CDR3, the DNA is TGTGCCATCAGTGAGCCGGGACAGGGTTTCGCAGATACGCAGTATTTT. V gene TRBV10-3 combines with J gene TRBJ2-3; 9 bases are a match to TRBD1. V was pared by 2 bases and J by 4 bases, with 7 bases of the junction left unmatched. The germline gives CDR1 ENHRY, CDR2 SYGVKD. The CDR3 totals 16 residues.